Listed below are T cell receptor beta chains from one sample, sequenced in a study of cytomegalovirus exposure and HLA in healthy donors. The assay was immunoSEQ multiplex PCR, and TCRdb's table has in-frame clones only and misses some. The sample records roughly 150,000 clones, 76% being singletons. Sequencing used PBMCs. The receptor source for this set is a woman between 40 and 55 years old in good health and CMV-seronegative. Both conserved end residues are part of each CDR3. The D gene is left open where the match is weak. Only part of the rows carry a size: once, few, many, or a class if the clone is expanded.

j_gene	v_gene	d_gene	abundance	CDR3nt	CDR3aa
TRBJ2-4	TRBV5-4	TRBD2	-	TGTGCCAGCAGCATCCCCGAGGGCGGGGGAAACATTCAGTACTTC	CASSIPEGGGNIQYF
TRBJ1-6	TRBV4-2	-	-	TGTGCCAGCAGCCAAGATGGACAGACCTTTCCCCTTCTCCGGTCACCCCTCCACTTT	CASSQDGQTFPLLRSPLHF
TRBJ1-4	TRBV7-9	-	-	TGTTCCAGCAACATCCGGGGTTCTAATGAAAAACTGTTTTTT	CSSNIRGSNEKLFF
TRBJ2-1	TRBV6-6	TRBD2	-	TGTGCCAGCAGCTGGACTAGCGGAGTCGATGAGCAGTTCTTC	CASSWTSGVDEQFF
TRBJ2-1	TRBV6-5	TRBD2	-	TGTGCCAGCAAGTCGGCGGGAGGCGAGCAGTTCTTC	CASKSAGGEQFF
TRBJ2-5	TRBV28	-	-	TGTGCCAGCAGTTTACACCCTTTGGACAGCTACTCCCGGGAGACCCAGTACTTC	CASSLHPLDSYSRETQYF
TRBJ2-7	TRBV6-6	TRBD1	-	TGTGCCAGCAGCCCAGGACAGGGGGCGAGATACGAGCAGTACTTC	CASSPGQGARYEQYF
TRBJ2-3	TRBV27	TRBD2	-	TGTGCCAGCAACGGAGCGGGGCCCACAGATACGCAGTATTTT	CASNGAGPTDTQYF
TRBJ2-5	TRBV12-5	TRBD2	-	TGTGCTAGTGGTTTGGCCCTAGCGGGAGAGGGAGAGACCCAGTACTTC	CASGLALAGEGETQYF
TRBJ1-2	TRBV6-5	-	once	TGTGCCAGCAGTTCCAATCCGGGGGTGGCGGATGGCTACACCTTC	CASSSNPGVADGYTF
TRBJ2-3	TRBV6-5	TRBD1	few	TGTGCCAGCAGTTACCGCGGACAGGGCGCAGATACGCAGTATTTT	CASSYRGQGADTQYF
TRBJ2-1	TRBV7-9	TRBD1	-	TGTGCCAGCAGCTTAGGGACAGGTGGGGCGAATAGCATCTTC	CASSLGTGGANSIF
TRBJ2-3	TRBV4-1	TRBD2	-	TGCGCCAGCAGCCCACGGACCGGGACTAGCGGGGGAGAGAAAACAGATACGCAGTATTTT	CASSPRTGTSGGEKTDTQYF
TRBJ2-5	TRBV28	TRBD2	-	TGTGCCAGCACCAGGGCGGGGGGAGAGACCCAGTACTTC	CASTRAGGETQYF
TRBJ2-1	TRBV18	-	-	TGTGCCAGCTCACCACGGACTCCCAGTCCCCACAATGAGCAGTTCTTC	CASSPRTPSPHNEQFF
TRBJ1-3	TRBV7-9	-	-	TGTTCCAGCAGCTTCCAGGAAACTGGAAACACCATATATTTT	CSSSFQETGNTIYF
TRBJ2-1	TRBV27	TRBD2	-	TGTGCCAGCAGTTTAGCGGGGGGGCCCTACAATGAGCAGTTCTTC	CASSLAGGPYNEQFF
TRBJ2-6	TRBV28	TRBD1	-	TGTGCCAGCAGTACCCCGACAGGGGTCGGGGCCAACGTCCTGACTTTC	CASSTPTGVGANVLTF
TRBJ1-2	TRBV7-9	TRBD1	few	TGTGCCAGTGAACTCAGGACAGGGGGCGACTACACCTTC	CASELRTGGDYTF
TRBJ1-1	TRBV5-6	TRBD1	-	TGTGCCAGCAGCTTGGGCAGGGGGCTCACTGAAGCTTTCTTT	CASSLGRGLTEAFF
TRBJ1-1	TRBV19	TRBD1	few	TGTGCCAGTAGTGCCTTCCGGGACAGGGGCGAGGGGAACACTGAAGCTTTCTTT	CASSAFRDRGEGNTEAFF
TRBJ2-1	TRBV7-6	-	-	TGTGCCAGCAGCCCTGTTGCGGGGCCCCAATACAATGAGCAGTTCTTC	CASSPVAGPQYNEQFF
TRBJ1-2	TRBV19	-	-	TGTGCCAGCACGTGGGAGCCTAACTATGGCTACACCTTC	CASTWEPNYGYTF
TRBJ1-1	TRBV27	-	-	TGTGCCAGCAGTACCAGGGGAAATGAAGCTTTCTTT	CASSTRGNEAFF
TRBJ1-2	TRBV5-5	TRBD1	-	TGTGCCAGCAGCTTGGGACAGGGTATTGACTATGGCTACACCTTC	CASSLGQGIDYGYTF
TRBJ2-5	TRBV6-1	TRBD1	-	TGTGCCAGCAGTACTACAGGGGGCCAAGAGACCCAGTACTTC	CASSTTGGQETQYF
TRBJ2-5	TRBV29-1	TRBD1	-	TGCAGCGTGAATGGACAGGGGATAGAGACCCAGTACTTC	CSVNGQGIETQYF
TRBJ1-2	TRBV30	TRBD1	-	TGTGCCTGGAGCCCTCGGGACCGGAGGCCCTGGACAGGGCCCCACTATGGCTACACCTTC	CAWSPRDRRPWTGPHYGYTF
TRBJ1-2	TRBV30	-	-	TGTGCCTGGACCGACAGCACCTATGGCTACACCTTC	CAWTDSTYGYTF
TRBJ2-2	TRBV4-1	-	-	TGCGCCAGCAGCCAAGCTAGCGTGAACACCGGGGAGCTGTTTTTT	CASSQASVNTGELFF
TRBJ1-2	TRBV2	TRBD1	few	TGTGCCAGCAGGGACAGGGGGCCTGGCTACACCTTC	CASRDRGPGYTF
TRBJ2-1	TRBV5-5	TRBD2	few	TGTGCCAGCAGCCCCCGAGCGGGAGGGGGGTACAATGAGCAGTTCTTC	CASSPRAGGGYNEQFF
TRBJ1-3	TRBV10-3	-	few	TGTGCCAGCCTACAGGGTGAGAGTGGAAACACCATATATTTT	CASLQGESGNTIYF
TRBJ2-1	TRBV27	TRBD2	few	TGTGCCAGCAGCCGAAATTTAGCGGGAGGGCGTGGCAATGAGCAGTTCTTC	CASSRNLAGGRGNEQFF
TRBJ1-3	TRBV19	-	-	TGTGCCAGTAGTGTCCGGAACACAGTCTCTGGAAACACCATATATTTT	CASSVRNTVSGNTIYF
TRBJ2-5	TRBV4-1	TRBD2	-	TGCGCCAGCAGCCAAGGGGCACTAGCGGGGCAAGAGACCCAGTACTTC	CASSQGALAGQETQYF
TRBJ2-3	TRBV6-4	TRBD1	-	TGTGCCAGCAGCCCTGGGACAGGGGGAACAGATACGCAGTATTTT	CASSPGTGGTDTQYF
TRBJ1-3	TRBV9	-	-	TGTGCCAGCAGCGCCTACAGGGGAAACACCATATATTTT	CASSAYRGNTIYF
TRBJ1-5	TRBV28	-	-	TGTGCCAGCACCACCGATCCCTGGCTGCCCCAGCATTTT	CASTTDPWLPQHF
TRBJ1-5	TRBV28	TRBD1	-	TGTGCCAGCAGCTCGGGACAGGGTGTCTATAGCAATCAGCCCCAGCATTTT	CASSSGQGVYSNQPQHF
TRBJ2-7	TRBV6-1	-	-	TGTGCCGGGTCTCGAGCGTCCCCCTACGAGCAGTACTTC	CAGSRASPYEQYF
TRBJ2-7	TRBV6-1	TRBD2	-	TGTGCCAGCAACCAAGGGACTAGCGCGTACGAGCAGTACTTC	CASNQGTSAYEQYF
TRBJ2-1	TRBV5-4	TRBD2	-	TGTGCCAGCAGCTTGGGTAGCGGGTCCAATGAGCAGTTCTTC	CASSLGSGSNEQFF
TRBJ1-2	TRBV5-1	TRBD1	-	TGCGCCAGCAGCTCGGGACAGATTTATGGCTACACCTTC	CASSSGQIYGYTF
TRBJ2-7	TRBV11-2	-	-	TGTGCCAGCAGCTTAGAGGCGCGGACAGCACAGTACTTC	CASSLEARTAQYF
TRBJ2-3	TRBV7-2	TRBD1	-	TGTGCCAGCAGCTTCGGGACAGCCTACACAGATACGCAGTATTTT	CASSFGTAYTDTQYF
TRBJ2-1	TRBV7-9	TRBD2	-	TGTGCCAGCAGCTTGGGTAGCGGGGGTATTAATGAGCAGTTCTTC	CASSLGSGGINEQFF
TRBJ2-1	TRBV5-4	TRBD2	-	TGTGCCAGCAGCTTGGCAGGGAGCGGGGGGGCCCGCAATGAGCAGTTCTTC	CASSLAGSGGARNEQFF